The T cell receptor beta chain under discussion was sequenced for a study of identical twins. Study-wide findings and caveats: Models predicted too little out-of-frame TCR alpha sharing in monozygotic twins. Without tracking the same donors, conclusions rested on cross-sectional statistical analysis.

A note on this clonotype: Its antigen is undetermined.

Germline values: CDR1 DFQATT, CDR2 SNEGSKA (reference sequence). The CDR3 has 15 amino acids. V lost 3 bases and J lost 2, with 14 bases in between. TCRdb used MiXCR to reprocess the 5' RACE reads, holding one entry per CDR3 protein. The table lists hundreds of thousands of distinct CDR3 sequences, around 12% of them singletons. These same records also appear under a second study, on yellow fever vaccine responses in identical twins.

The specimen was PBMCs. The rearrangement uses TRBV20-1 and TRBJ2-1, with a possible D match to TRBD1 (5 bases). The receptor was derived from a woman aged 18-29 years in good health. The CDR3 is CSARDTSQTYNEQFF. The DNA of the CDR3 is TGCAGTGCTAGGGACACAAGCCAAACCTACAATGAGCAGTTCTTC.